The next 10 T cell receptor beta chains were all read from a single sample in a study of neoadjuvant nivolumab and ipilimumab in lung cancer. Sequenced by immunoSEQ multiplex PCR; TCRdb stores in-frame clones only, minus some. The data show about 38,000 clones, with about 91% seen just once and approximately 3.6% held by the top ten. The sample was peripheral blood, taken before neoadjuvant nivolumab, alone or with ipilimumab. Receptor source: an adult with non-small cell lung cancer.

This clone was observed a single time. This chain connects TRBV19 to TRBJ1-5; D remains unclear. Germline loops: CDR1 LNHDA, CDR2 SQIVND (reference sequence). The CDR3 loop spans 14 amino acids. The ends were cut back, 6 bases at V and 3 bases at J, with 12 bases in the middle. The CDR3 reads CASRDTVFNQPQHF. CDR3 DNA sequence: TGTGCCAGTAGAGATACGGTATTCAATCAGCCCCAGCATTTT.

The chain links TRBV10-3 to TRBJ1-2; weak D call: TRBD1 (5 bases). The CDR3 spans 13 residues. Germline V gives CDR1 ENHRY, CDR2 SYGVKD. Trimming pared 2 bases from V and 3 bases from J, leaving 7 bases between. CDR3 region: CAISEGTDYGYTF. Written as DNA, the CDR3 is TGTGCCATCAGTGAGGGGACGGACTATGGCTACACCTTC.

The chain recombines TRBV7-9 with TRBJ2-7; D not certain. Germline loops: CDR1 SEHNR, CDR2 FQNEAQ (reference sequence). Deletions cut 5 bases from V and 6 bases from J, with 14 bases between. The CDR3 has 13 amino acids. The CDR3 is CASSMAGTVEQYF. CDR3 in DNA: TGTGCCAGCAGCATGGCAGGAACCGTCGAGCAGTACTTC. Drawing the rest from reference TRBV7-9 and TRBJ2-7, the complete variable domain is DTGVSQNPRHKITKRGQNVTFRCDPISEHNRLYWYRQTLGQGPEFLTYFQNEAQLEKSRLLSDRFSAERPKGSFSTLEIQRTEQGDSAMYLCASSMAGTVEQYFGPGTRLTVT.

The chain is built from TRBV4-1 and TRBJ1-2; TRBD1 aligns across 9 bases. CDR3 length: 16 residues. The V and J ends lost 2 bases and 4 bases, in that order; junction bases with no gene match: 8. CDR1 MGHRA and CDR2 YSYEKL come from the germline V gene. The CDR3 loop is CASSQNPGQGVYGYTF. The CDR3 DNA is TGCGCCAGCAGCCAAAATCCGGGACAGGGAGTCTATGGCTACACCTTC.

The CDR3 here is CASSVLGNTEAFF. Written as DNA, the CDR3 is TGTGCCAGCAGCGTCCTCGGGAACACTGAAGCTTTCTTT. The V call is TRBV9, the J call TRBJ1-1; no clear D gene. Between the trimmed V and J ends, which lost 2 bases and 1 base, there was a span of 6 bases. Per the germline V gene, CDR1 is SGDLS and CDR2 is YYNGEE. CDR3 length: 13 residues.

The chain couples TRBV7-2 to TRBJ1-4, with 10 bases identical to TRBD1. V lost 3 bases and J lost 7; bases outside the gene matches: 2. The germline gives CDR1 SGHTA, CDR2 FQGNSA. The length of the CDR3 is 14 residues. In nucleotides, the CDR3 is TGTGCCAGCAGCTTCGGGACAGGGGCTGAAAAACTGTTTTTT. This encodes CASSFGTGAEKLFF. Full variable domain (rest looked up from reference TRBV7-2 and TRBJ1-4): GAGVSQSPSNKVTEKGKDVELRCDPISGHTALYWYRQSLGQGLEFLIYFQGNSAPDKSGLPSDRFSAERTGGSVSTLTIQRTQQEDSAVYLCASSFGTGAEKLFFGSGTQLSVL.

The chain combines TRBV18 with TRBJ2-5; 9 bases line up with TRBD2. Unmatched junction bases numbered 13, after V lost 0 bases and J lost 5 bases. Germline assignment: CDR1 KGHSH and CDR2 LQKENI. This CDR3 contains 18 residues. CDR3 amino acids: CASSPPILAGSWGETQYF. The DNA of the CDR3 is TGTGCCAGCTCACCACCGATCCTAGCGGGATCATGGGGTGAGACCCAGTACTTC.

The genes are TRBV4-3 and TRBJ2-3, with 13 bases matching TRBD2. The V and J ends lost 0 bases and 6 bases, in that order; junction bases with no gene match: 6. The CDR3 has 17 residues. CDR1 is LGHNA, CDR2 YSLEER, per germline. CDR3 DNA: TGCGCCAGCAGCCAAGACGGGACTAGCGGGACGCCGGATACGCAGTATTTT. This sequence encodes CASSQDGTSGTPDTQYF.

The chain carries TRBV18 and TRBJ1-2, with D possibly matching TRBD1 (6 bases). V lost 4 bases and J 0 bases, leaving 24 bases between the germline ends. Germline lookup yields CDR1 KGHSH and CDR2 LQKENI. The CDR3 has 19 residues. The CDR3 protein is CASSHRERIVSFSNYGYTF. For the CDR3, the DNA is TGTGCCAGCTCACACAGGGAAAGGATTGTGTCTTTTTCTAACTATGGCTACACCTTC.

This clone was recorded a few times. This chain uses TRBV30 with TRBJ1-5; no clear D. CDR3 length equals 10 residues. V was pared by 4 bases and J by 4 bases, with 2 bases between. Germline CDR1 reads GTSNPN; CDR2 reads SVGIG (reference sequence). CDR3 amino acids: CAWTNQPQHF. Here the CDR3 DNA reads TGTGCCTGGACTAATCAGCCCCAGCATTTT.